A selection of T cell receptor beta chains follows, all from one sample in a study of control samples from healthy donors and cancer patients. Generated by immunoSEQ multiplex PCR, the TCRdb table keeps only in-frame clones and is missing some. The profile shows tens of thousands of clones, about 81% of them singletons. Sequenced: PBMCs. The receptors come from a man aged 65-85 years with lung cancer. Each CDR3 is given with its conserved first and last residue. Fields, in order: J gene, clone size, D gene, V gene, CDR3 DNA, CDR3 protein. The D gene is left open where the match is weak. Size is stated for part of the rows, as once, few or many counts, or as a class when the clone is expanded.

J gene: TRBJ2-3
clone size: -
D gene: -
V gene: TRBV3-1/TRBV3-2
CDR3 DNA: TGTGCCAGCAGCCAAGGGGCAGGGGCCGATACGCAGTATTTT
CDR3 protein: CASSQGAGADTQYF

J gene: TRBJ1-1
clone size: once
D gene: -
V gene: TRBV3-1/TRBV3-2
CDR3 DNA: TGTGCCAGCAGCACGGATATAAACACTGAAGCTTTCTTT
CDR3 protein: CASSTDINTEAFF

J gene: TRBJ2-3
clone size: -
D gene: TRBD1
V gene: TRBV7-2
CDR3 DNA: TGTGCCAGCAGCTCCGGACAGGGTGGGTTGACAGATACGCAGTATTTT
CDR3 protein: CASSSGQGGLTDTQYF

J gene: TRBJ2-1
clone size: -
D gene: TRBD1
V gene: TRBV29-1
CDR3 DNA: TGCAGCGCCGTTCGGGACAGGTCTGAAGATGAGCAGTTCTTC
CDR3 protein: CSAVRDRSEDEQFF

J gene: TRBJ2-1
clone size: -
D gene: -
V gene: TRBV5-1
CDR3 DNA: TGCGCCAGCAGCTTGGAGGGTAGGGGTCGCAATGAGCAGTTCTTC
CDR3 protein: CASSLEGRGRNEQFF

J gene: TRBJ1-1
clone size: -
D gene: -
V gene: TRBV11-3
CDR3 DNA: TGTGCCAGCAGCCTACCTGGGGACGGCCGTGAAGCTTTCTTT
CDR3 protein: CASSLPGDGREAFF

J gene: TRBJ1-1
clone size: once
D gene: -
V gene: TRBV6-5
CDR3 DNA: TGTGCCAGCAGTTACTCGACGAGGTCGAGAACTGAAGCTTTCTTT
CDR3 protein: CASSYSTRSRTEAFF

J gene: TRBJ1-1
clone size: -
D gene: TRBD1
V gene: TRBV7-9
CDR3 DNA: TGTGCCAGCACCCGGGACAGGGTGAACACTGAAGCTTTCTTT
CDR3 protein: CASTRDRVNTEAFF

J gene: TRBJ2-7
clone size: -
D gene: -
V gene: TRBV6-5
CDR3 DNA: TGTGCCAGCAGTCCCGGCCCTGGGGAGCAGTACTTC
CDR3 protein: CASSPGPGEQYF

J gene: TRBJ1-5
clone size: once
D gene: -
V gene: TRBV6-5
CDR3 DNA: TGTGCCAGCCTCGTAGCAGGTAATCAGCCCCAGCATTTT
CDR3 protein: CASLVAGNQPQHF

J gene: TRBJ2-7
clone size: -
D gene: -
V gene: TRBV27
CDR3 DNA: TGTGCCAGCAGTTTACAGGGTGGGTATAACGAGCAGTACTTC
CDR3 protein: CASSLQGGYNEQYF

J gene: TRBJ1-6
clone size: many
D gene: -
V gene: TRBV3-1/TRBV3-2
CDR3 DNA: TGTGCCAGCAGCCAAGAATGGAGGGCGAACTCCTATAATTCACCCCTCCACTTT
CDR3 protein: CASSQEWRANSYNSPLHF

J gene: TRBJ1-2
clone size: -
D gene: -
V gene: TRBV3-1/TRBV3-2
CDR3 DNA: TGTGCCAGCAGCCAAGGAGGGGGTGCGACCTATGGCTACACCTTC
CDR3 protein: CASSQGGGATYGYTF

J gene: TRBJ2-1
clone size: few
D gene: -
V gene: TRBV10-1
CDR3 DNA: TGCGCCAGCAGTGAGTTGCCCGGGGGTGGGCAGCTCTTC
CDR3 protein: CASSELPGGGQLF

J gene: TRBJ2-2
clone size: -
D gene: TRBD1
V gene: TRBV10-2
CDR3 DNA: TGCGCCAGCAGTGAGACAGGGGGTTCGAACACCGGGGAGCTGTTTTTT
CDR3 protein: CASSETGGSNTGELFF

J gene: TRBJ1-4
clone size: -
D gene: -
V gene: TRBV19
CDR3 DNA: TGTGCCAGTGGGAAGGGGGGCGATGAAAAACTGTTTTTT
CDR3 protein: CASGKGGDEKLFF

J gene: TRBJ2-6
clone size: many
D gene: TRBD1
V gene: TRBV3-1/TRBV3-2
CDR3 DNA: TGTGCCAGCAGCCACTCACGGGACAGGAGGGGGGCCAACGTCCTGACTTTC
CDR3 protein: CASSHSRDRRGANVLTF

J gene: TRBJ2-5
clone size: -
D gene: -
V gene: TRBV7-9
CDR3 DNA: TGTGCCAGCAGCTTAGCGCTGGGCCAGTTACAAGAGACCCAGTACTTC
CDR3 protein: CASSLALGQLQETQYF

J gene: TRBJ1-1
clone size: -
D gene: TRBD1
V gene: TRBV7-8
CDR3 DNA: TGTGCCAGCAGCGGCGGGACAGCTGTGAACACTGAAGCTTTCTTT
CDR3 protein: CASSGGTAVNTEAFF

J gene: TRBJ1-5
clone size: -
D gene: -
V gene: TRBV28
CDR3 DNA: TGTGCCAGCAGAAAACAGGGACGACAGCCCCAGCATTTT
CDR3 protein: CASRKQGRQPQHF

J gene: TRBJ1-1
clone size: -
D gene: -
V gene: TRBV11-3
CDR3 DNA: TGTGCCAGCAGCGAAACAGGGAGCACTGAAGCTTTCTTT
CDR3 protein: CASSETGSTEAFF

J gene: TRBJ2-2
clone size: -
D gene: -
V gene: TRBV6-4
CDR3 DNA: TGTGCCAGCAGTCCCGAGCCGGGCATACGGACCGGGGAGCTGTTTTTT
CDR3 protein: CASSPEPGIRTGELFF

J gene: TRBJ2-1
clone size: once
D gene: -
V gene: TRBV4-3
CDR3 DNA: TGCGCCAGCAGCCAAAGCTTAGCGGATCGGCAGTTCTTC
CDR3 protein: CASSQSLADRQFF

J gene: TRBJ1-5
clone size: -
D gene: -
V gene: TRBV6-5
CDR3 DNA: TGTGCCAGCAGTTGGGGGCAGAACAATCAGCCCCAGCATTTT
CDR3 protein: CASSWGQNNQPQHF

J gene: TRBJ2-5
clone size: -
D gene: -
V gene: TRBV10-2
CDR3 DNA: TGCGCCAGCAGTGAACGGGGGGCCGGGACCCAGTACTTC
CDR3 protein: CASSERGAGTQYF

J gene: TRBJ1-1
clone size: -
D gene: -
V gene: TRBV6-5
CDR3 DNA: TGTGCCAGCAGAATGACGCCCTTGGACACTGAAGCTTTCTTT
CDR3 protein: CASRMTPLDTEAFF

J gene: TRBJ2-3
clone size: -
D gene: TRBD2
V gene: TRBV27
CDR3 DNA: TGTGCCAGCAGTAGCGGGGGGGGAGTAACGCAGTATTTT
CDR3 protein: CASSSGGGVTQYF

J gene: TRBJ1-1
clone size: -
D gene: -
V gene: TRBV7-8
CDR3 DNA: TGTGCCAGCAGCCCAACGGAGACGGTCACTGAAGCTTTCTTT
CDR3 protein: CASSPTETVTEAFF

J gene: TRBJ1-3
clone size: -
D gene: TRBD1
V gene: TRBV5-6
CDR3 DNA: TGTGCCAGCAGCTCACAGGGGTTAAACACCATATATTTT
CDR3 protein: CASSSQGLNTIYF

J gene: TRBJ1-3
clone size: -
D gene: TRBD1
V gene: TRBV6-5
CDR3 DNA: TGTGCCAGCAAGGACAGGGGAAACACCATATATTTT
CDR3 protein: CASKDRGNTIYF